The next 31 T cell receptor beta chains were all read from a single sample in a study of T-cell memory formation after mild COVID-19. TCRdb ran MiXCR on the 5' RACE reads and lists one entry per CDR3 protein. The repertoire consists of over 15,000 distinct CDR3 sequences, with around 20% occurring once and the leading ten covering roughly three fifths. The source material was PBMCs or a T cell subset sorted from them (not recorded which). The receptor source for this set is a man aged 18 to 29 who had mild COVID-19 (a few samples of this study predate the infection). Cell type and time point are not known.

This clonotype was observed a handful of times. V usage is TRBV28 and J usage is TRBJ1-6, with 7 nucleotides matching TRBD1. The CDR3 contains 16 residues. Trimming at V came to 5 bases and at J to 7 bases, leaving 11 bases not matched to a gene. CDR1 and CDR2 (germline): MDHEN, SYDVKM. The CDR3 nucleotides are TGTGCCAGCAGTCTTACAGGGGCGGGTTGGAATTCACCCCTCCACTTT. Protein sequence: CASSLTGAGWNSPLHF.

This clonotype has only a few counts. V and J are TRBV10-1 and TRBJ2-7; 7 nucleotides match TRBD1. J lost 0 bases, V lost 5 bases, and 19 bases had no gene match. Germline-derived CDR1 and CDR2 are WNHNN and SYGVQD (reference sequence). The CDR3 runs 19 residues. CDR3 bases: TGCGCCAGCAGTCTTGGCCCCGGACAGGTCCCCGGTCTCTCCTACGAGCAGTACTTC. This codes for CASSLGPGQVPGLSYEQYF.

This clonotype showed up just a few times. The V gene is TRBV7-3, the J gene TRBJ1-2; 11 positions match TRBD1. Losses at the gene ends were 5 bases for V and 8 bases for J; bases not matched to a gene: 7. CDR1 is SGHTA, CDR2 FQGTGA, per germline. The CDR3 totals 14 residues. Here the CDR3 DNA reads TGTGCCAGCAGCCAGGACAGGGGGCAAGGAGGCTACACCTTC. This sequence encodes CASSQDRGQGGYTF.

The chain links TRBV7-9 to TRBJ1-2; D gene ambiguous. V lost 5 bases and J 1 base, leaving 11 bases between the germline ends. In germline, CDR1 is SEHNR, CDR2 FQNEAQ (reference sequence). The CDR3 spans 14 residues. The CDR3 nucleotides read TGTGCCAGCAGCCCACCCTGGGATAACTATGGCTACACCTTC. Translated, it gives CASSPPWDNYGYTF.

This sequence joins TRBV2 and TRBJ2-1, with D hard to call. Trimming shortened V by 6 bases and J by 6 bases, and 15 bases separated the two germline ends. In germline, CDR1 is SNHLY, CDR2 FYNNEI. The CDR3 runs to 14 residues. CDR3 in DNA: TGTGCCAGCAGCGTGGATGGCAGAAGCAATGAGCAGTTCTTC. Translation: CASSVDGRSNEQFF.

V and J are TRBV5-6 and TRBJ2-5, with TRBD2 as a possible D gene (6 bases). Germline loops: CDR1 SGHDT, CDR2 YYEEEE. The CDR3 is 14 residues long. V was clipped by 4 bases and J by 6 bases, with 16 bases between them. The CDR3 DNA reads as TGTGCCAGCAGCGACTCCGGGGGTGCGAAGACCCAGTACTTC. This codes for CASSDSGGAKTQYF.

This clonotype appeared many times. The chain joins TRBV7-2 to TRBJ2-1; D gene unclear. Trimming took 5 bases from V and 9 from J, leaving 14 bases between them. The germline V gene encodes CDR1 SGHTA and CDR2 FQGNSA. The CDR3 has 13 residues. For the CDR3, the DNA is TGTGCCAGCAGCCTCTGGGTTGTAAGTGAGCAGTTCTTC. Translated, it gives CASSLWVVSEQFF.

This clonotype was seen a handful of times. The chain links TRBV7-9 to TRBJ1-4; D is possibly TRBD1 (6 bases). Trimming removed 6 bases from V and 5 bases from J, with 19 bases in between. There are 16 residues in the CDR3. Looked up from germline, CDR1 is SEHNR and CDR2 is FQNEAQ (reference sequence). This CDR3 reads CASSSTGLPGNEKLFF. The CDR3 region has the DNA TGTGCCAGCAGTTCGACAGGTCTCCCGGGCAATGAAAAACTGTTTTTT.

The chain has TRBV10-3 and TRBJ1-1; D is perhaps TRBD1 (6 bases). Germline V lookup: CDR1 ENHRY, CDR2 SYGVKD. The germline V and J ends were trimmed by 6 bases and 7 bases, with 9 bases remaining between them. The CDR3 sequence is 11 residues long. Here the CDR3 reads CAISGQLEAFF. For the CDR3, the DNA is TGTGCCATCAGCGGACAGCTTGAAGCTTTCTTT.

As regards this clonotype: A much more abundant neighbour one base away suggests this may be a read error. The genes are TRBV20-1 and TRBJ2-7; 8 bases align to TRBD2. The CDR3 is made up of 14 amino acids. CDR1 and CDR2 (germline): DFQATT, SNEGSKA (reference sequence). The CDR3 bases are TGCAGTGCTCCGACTGGCGGGGGGTCCAACGATCAGTACTTC. Translation gives CSAPTGGGSNDQYF.

The sample holds many counts of this clonotype. The chain combines TRBV6-5 with TRBJ2-5; 10 bases line up with TRBD2. The V gene end was trimmed by 0 bases and the J gene end by 5 bases; junction bases not matched to a gene: 12. CDR1 is MNHEY, CDR2 SVGAGI, per germline. This CDR3 has 18 amino acids. DNA of the CDR3: TGTGCCAGCAGTTACTCGAACCTAGCGGGGGCCTCTTCGGAGACCCAGTACTTC. This sequence encodes CASSYSNLAGASSETQYF.

V is TRBV6-6 and J is TRBJ1-4; TRBD1 matches at 9 bases. Germline CDR1 reads MNHNY; CDR2 reads SVGAGI (reference sequence). CDR3 length: 14 amino acids. The junction had 7 bases not matched to a gene; V was cut back by 6 bases and J by 8 bases. The CDR3, as DNA: TGTGCCAGCAGGAGATGGGACAGGGAAGAAAAACTGTTTTTT. Translation: CASRRWDREEKLFF.

Ten or more counts support this clonotype. This chain links TRBV4-1 with TRBJ1-1; a weak D match, TRBD1 (6 bases). Per the germline V gene, CDR1 is MGHRA and CDR2 is YSYEKL. V gave up 1 base and J gave up 0 bases, with 15 bases separating them. The CDR3 runs 17 residues. The CDR3 protein is CASSQGFRGDMNTEAFF. In DNA form, the CDR3 reads TGCGCCAGCAGCCAAGGGTTCAGGGGCGATATGAACACTGAAGCTTTCTTT.

This clonotype was counted at least ten times. The chain recombines TRBV7-6 with TRBJ2-6; tentatively, D is TRBD1 or TRBD2 (5 bases each). Trimming took off 4 bases at V and 10 bases at J, with 20 bases between the two ends. CDR3 length: 16 amino acids. CDR1 is SGHVS, CDR2 FNYEAQ, per germline. CDR3 in amino acids: CASSSEAGPSVNVLTF. Written as DNA, the CDR3 is TGTGCCAGCAGCTCGGAGGCAGGGCCATCCGTTAACGTCCTGACTTTC. Looking up the rest from reference TRBV7-6 and TRBJ2-6 gives the full variable domain: GAGVSQSPRYKVTKRGQDVALRCDPISGHVSLYWYRQALGQGPEFLTYFNYEAQQDKSGLPNDRFSAERPEGSISTLTIQRTEQRDSAMYRCASSSEAGPSVNVLTFGAGSRLTVL.

The chain is built from TRBV20-1 and TRBJ1-5; 8 nucleotides agree with TRBD1. The germline CDR1 and CDR2 sequences are DFQATT and SNEGSKA (reference sequence). This CDR3 has 12 amino acids. V shed 6 bases and J 2 bases; nucleotides not matched to a gene: 0. The CDR3 here is CSAQGGNQPQHF. CDR3 sequence (DNA): TGCAGTGCACAGGGGGGCAATCAGCCCCAGCATTTT.

This rearrangement joins TRBV5-6 to TRBJ2-7; D gene unclear. The CDR3 totals 15 residues. CDR1 is SGHDT, CDR2 YYEEEE, per germline. V lost 4 bases and J lost 5, with 19 bases in between. The CDR3, as DNA: TGTGCCAGCAGCCGAGGACGGCTTTCGTTCCACGAGCAGTACGTC. Translation: CASSRGRLSFHEQYV.

The J gene is TRBJ2-7, the V gene TRBV12-3 or TRBV12-4; TRBD2 matches at 7 bases. This CDR3 spans 13 amino acids. Trimming removed 7 bases from V and 8 bases from J; junction bases left unmatched: 11. The CDR3, as DNA: TGTGCCAGCACCGAGGGAGGGTTGGGGAAGCAGTACTTC. This codes for CASTEGGLGKQYF.

This clonotype was picked up many times. The genes are TRBV4-1 and TRBJ1-5, with D uncertain. Trimming stripped 1 base from V and 6 bases from J, with 7 bases between. The length of the CDR3 is 13 residues. Looked up from germline, CDR1 is MGHRA and CDR2 is YSYEKL. CDR3 nucleotide sequence: TGCGCCAGCAGCCAAGTCAAGCGTCAGCCCCAGCATTTT. Translation: CASSQVKRQPQHF.

This clonotype occurred many times. This chain connects TRBV7-8 to TRBJ2-1; 8 nucleotides agree with TRBD2. Germline V gives CDR1 SGHVS, CDR2 FQNEAQ. CDR3 size: 18 residues. V shed 4 bases and J 6 bases; nucleotides not matched to a gene: 17. The CDR3 sequence: CASSYPKLAAPRSNEQFF. The CDR3 nucleotides are TGTGCCAGCAGCTACCCCAAACTAGCGGCTCCTCGCTCCAATGAGCAGTTCTTC.

The sample holds a few counts of this clonotype. This chain joins TRBV16 and TRBJ2-6; no clear D gene. Deletions cut 4 bases from V and 3 bases from J, with 10 bases between. The CDR3 covers 15 residues. Germline lookup yields CDR1 KGHSY and CDR2 FQNENV. The CDR3 loop is CASSPGWVGANVLTF. Here the CDR3 DNA reads TGTGCCAGCAGCCCAGGTTGGGTTGGGGCCAACGTCCTGACTTTC.

This clonotype was picked up many times. This chain uses TRBV20-1 with TRBJ2-7; D is unresolved. V lost 3 bases, J lost 2 bases, and 11 bases lay in between. CDR3 size: 13 residues. Germline values: CDR1 DFQATT, CDR2 SNEGSKA (reference sequence). The CDR3 nucleotides are TGCAGTGCTAGGCTGGGCCATGCCTACGAGCAGTACTTC. It translates to CSARLGHAYEQYF.

Ten or more counts support this clonotype. The chain uses TRBV27 and TRBJ2-3; 11 bases are shared with TRBD2. In germline, CDR1 is MNHEY, CDR2 SMNVEV (reference sequence). V was pared by 6 bases and J by 11 bases, with 10 bases of the junction left unmatched. The CDR3 runs 14 residues. The CDR3 sequence: CASSGLAGHLGQYF. For the CDR3, the DNA is TGTGCCAGCAGCGGACTAGCGGGCCACCTCGGGCAGTATTTT.

In this sample, this clonotype turned up a few times. The chain combines TRBV6-5 with TRBJ2-2; a possible D gene is TRBD2 (6 bases). Trimming removed 7 bases from V and 2 bases from J, with 20 bases in between. This CDR3 has 17 amino acids. Per germline, CDR1 MNHEY and CDR2 SVGAGI. As DNA, the CDR3 is TGTGCCAGCAATAACTTGGGGACTGTGACAAACACCGGGGAGCTGTTTTTT. This translates into CASNNLGTVTNTGELFF.

This chain connects TRBV7-6 to TRBJ1-5, with TRBD1 matching over 7 bases. The CDR3 has 20 amino acids. Germline trimming cut 5 bases from V and 0 bases from J; bases unmatched to any gene: 19. In germline, CDR1 is SGHVS, CDR2 FNYEAQ. The CDR3 sequence is CASSPSIPGQIINSNQPQHF. In nucleotides, the CDR3 is TGTGCCAGCAGCCCGAGCATCCCGGGACAGATAATAAATAGCAATCAGCCCCAGCATTTT.

This clonotype occurred once. The DNA of the CDR3 is TGTGCCAGTGACAGGGGGCTCCTAGGGAACATTCAGTACTTC. Amino acid sequence: CASDRGLLGNIQYF. The chain combines TRBV6-1 with TRBJ2-4; 10 bases map to TRBD1. The CDR3 consists of 14 residues. V was pared by 9 bases and J by 7 bases, with 9 bases of the junction left unmatched. Germline assignment: CDR1 MNHNS and CDR2 SASEGT.

This clonotype was detected many times. The rearrangement uses TRBV20-1 and TRBJ2-1; no clear D. Germline values: CDR1 DFQATT, CDR2 SNEGSKA (reference sequence). Between the trimmed V and J ends, which lost 3 bases and 8 bases, there was a span of 14 bases. The CDR3 consists of 13 residues. DNA for the CDR3: TGCAGTGCTAGGATCTTAGTTAAGCATGAGCAGTTCTTC. Encoded protein: CSARILVKHEQFF.

This clonotype was seen repeatedly, ten times or more. The chain links TRBV5-6 to TRBJ2-3; 7 bases map to TRBD2. Germline CDR1 SGHDT, CDR2 YYEEEE. The ends lost 4 bases at V and 4 bases at J; junction bases unmatched: 9. The CDR3 extends over 15 amino acids. CDR3 in DNA: TGTGCCAGCAGCCCAGAAGCCCGGGGGGCAGATACGCAGTATTTT. The encoded protein is CASSPEARGADTQYF.

This clonotype came up many times. As the CDR3 is not closed by the conserved phenylalanine or tryptophan, this likely results from a read error. The J gene is TRBJ2-5, the V gene TRBV27; 10 bases agree with TRBD1. The CDR3 totals 15 residues. Losses at the gene ends were 4 bases for V and 2 bases for J; bases not matched to a gene: 4. Germline V gene sequence: CDR1 MNHEY, CDR2 SMNVEV (reference sequence). The CDR3 sequence is CASSSGTGVQETQYL. The CDR3 DNA follows: TGTGCCAGCAGTTCCGGGACAGGGGTTCAAGAGACCCAGTACCTC.

This clonotype has a count of ten or more. The chain has TRBV5-1 and TRBJ1-1; D remains ambiguous. This CDR3 has 14 residues. V was pared by 0 bases and J by 1 base, with 7 bases between. The V gene's germline CDR1 is SGHRS and CDR2 YFSETQ. CDR3 loop: CASSLGHRNTEAFF. Written as DNA, the CDR3 is TGCGCCAGCAGCTTGGGACACCGGAACACTGAAGCTTTCTTT.

This clonotype was seen only a few times. V gene TRBV12-3 or TRBV12-4 combines with J gene TRBJ2-3; TRBD1 aligns across 8 bases. The CDR3 spans 14 residues. With 7 bases clipped from V and 3 bases from J, the junction kept 6 bases outside the gene matches. The CDR3 sequence is CASTGTGGTDTQYF. As DNA, the CDR3 is TGTGCCAGCACCGGAACAGGGGGTACAGATACGCAGTATTTT.

The chain carries TRBV5-6 and TRBJ1-1, with a possible D match to TRBD1 (6 bases). The CDR3 loop spans 17 amino acids. Trimming removed 1 base from V and 1 base from J, with 17 bases in between. From germline, CDR1 is SGHDT and CDR2 YYEEEE. The CDR3 bases are TGTGCCAGCAGCTTGTGGGGGGGCTGGATGACGAACACTGAAGCTTTCTTT. It translates to CASSLWGGWMTNTEAFF.